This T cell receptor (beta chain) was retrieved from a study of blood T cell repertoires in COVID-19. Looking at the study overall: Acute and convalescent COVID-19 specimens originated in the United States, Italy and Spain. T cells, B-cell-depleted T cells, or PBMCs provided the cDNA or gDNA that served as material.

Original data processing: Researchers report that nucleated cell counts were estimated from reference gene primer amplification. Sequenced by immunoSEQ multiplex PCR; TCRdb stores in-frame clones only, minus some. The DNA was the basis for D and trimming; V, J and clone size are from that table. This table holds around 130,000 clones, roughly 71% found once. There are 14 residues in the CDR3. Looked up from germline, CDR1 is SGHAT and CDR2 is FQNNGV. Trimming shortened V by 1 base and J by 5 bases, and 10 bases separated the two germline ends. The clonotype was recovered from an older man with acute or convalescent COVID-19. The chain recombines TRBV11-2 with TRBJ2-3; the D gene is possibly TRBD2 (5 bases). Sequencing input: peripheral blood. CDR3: CASSLGVGRDTQYF. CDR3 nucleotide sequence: TGTGCCAGCAGCTTAGGAGTGGGGAGAGATACGCAGTATTTT.